The clone carrying this T cell receptor (beta chain) was seen a few times. The antigen is undetermined. The V gene's germline CDR1 is MNHEY and CDR2 SVGEGT. V lost 6 bases and J lost 0, with 8 bases in between. The CDR3 totals 13 residues. The data were taken from a study of blood T cells in healthy people across ages. Regarding the study as a whole: With donor CMV status unknown, expanded clonotype changes were possibly confounded. Researchers report that TCR beta diversity correlated strongly with naive T cell percentage. Diversity estimates from one million T cells were considered underestimates.

Primers used in a second PCR of about 6 to 12 cycles were a sample-barcoded 5' primer and a J-beta primer mix. Via MiXCR, TCRdb re-called the 5' RACE reads, giving one row per CDR3 protein. The repertoire holds some 1,500,000 distinct CDR3 sequences, with approximately 43% as singletons. At least 6.5 million PBMCs were isolated per sample. The clonotype was recovered from a woman between 18 and 29 years old in good health. The chain uses TRBV6-2 or TRBV6-3 and TRBJ2-5; D gene uncertain. Sequencing was carried out using blood. CDR3 DNA: TGTGCCAGCAGCAGACCGTACCAAGAGACCCAGTACTTC. It specifies CASSRPYQETQYF.